The clone carrying this TCR beta chain was found a few times. Its antigen is as yet unknown. The data stem from a study of early T cells in non-severe SARS-CoV-2 infection. Study-wide points: A preference for anti-spike CD8 responses marked VDJdb matching, which missed private and CD4 specificities.

Tagging with unique molecular identifiers was applied to individual cDNA molecules. TCRdb called the 5' RACE reads again in MiXCR, with one record for every CDR3 protein. The data show roughly 88,000 distinct CDR3 sequences, about 14% seen once. This clonotype was sampled from an adult who was a healthcare worker with PCR-confirmed SARS-CoV-2 infection or an uninfected control (not recorded which). Sequencing used whole blood.

CDR3 bases: TGTGCCAGCAGCTACGGGGGGCAAAACTACAATGAGCAGTTCTTC. This sequence encodes CASSYGGQNYNEQFF. The V gene is TRBV5-5, the J gene TRBJ2-1; D might be TRBD2 (7 bases). V was pared by 3 bases and J by 3 bases, with 13 bases between. CDR1 and CDR2 (germline): SGHKS, YYEKEE (reference sequence). This CDR3 comprises 15 residues.